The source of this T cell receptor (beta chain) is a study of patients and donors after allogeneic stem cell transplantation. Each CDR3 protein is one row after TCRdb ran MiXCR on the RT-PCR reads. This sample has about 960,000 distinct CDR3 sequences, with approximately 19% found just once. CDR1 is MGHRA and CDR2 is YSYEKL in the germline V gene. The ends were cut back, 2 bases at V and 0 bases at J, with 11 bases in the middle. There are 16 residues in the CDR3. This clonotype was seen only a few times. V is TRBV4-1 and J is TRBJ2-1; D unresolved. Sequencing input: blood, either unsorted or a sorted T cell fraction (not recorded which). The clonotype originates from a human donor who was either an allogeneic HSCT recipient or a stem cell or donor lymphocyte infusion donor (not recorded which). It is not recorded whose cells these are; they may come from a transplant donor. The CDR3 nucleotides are TGCGCCAGCAGCCAATTAGGGCAGAGCTCCTACAATGAGCAGTTCTTC. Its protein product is CASSQLGQSSYNEQFF.